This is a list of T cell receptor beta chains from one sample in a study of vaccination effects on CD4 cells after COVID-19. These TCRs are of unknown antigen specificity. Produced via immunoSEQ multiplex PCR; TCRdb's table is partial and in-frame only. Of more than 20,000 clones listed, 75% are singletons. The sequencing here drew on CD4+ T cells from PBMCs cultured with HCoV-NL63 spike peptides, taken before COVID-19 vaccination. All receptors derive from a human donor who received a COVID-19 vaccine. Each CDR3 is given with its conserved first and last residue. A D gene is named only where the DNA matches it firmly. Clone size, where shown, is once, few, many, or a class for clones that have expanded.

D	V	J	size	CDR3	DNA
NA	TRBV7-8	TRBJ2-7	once	CASSLASGAGHASYEQYF	TGTGCCAGCAGCTTAGCGTCTGGCGCGGGTCACGCGTCCTACGAGCAGTACTTC
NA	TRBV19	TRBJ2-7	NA	CASSMESRGFRAYEQYF	TGTGCCAGTAGTATGGAGTCCCGGGGTTTTAGGGCGTACGAGCAGTACTTC
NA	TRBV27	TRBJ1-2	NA	CASRQTGLTGNYGYTF	TGTGCCAGCAGGCAAACGGGGCTTACTGGGAACTATGGCTACACCTTC
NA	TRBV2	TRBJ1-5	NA	CASSSRGIAPQHF	TGTGCCAGCAGTTCCAGGGGAATTGCGCCCCAGCATTTT
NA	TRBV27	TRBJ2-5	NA	CASSLRAAETQYF	TGTGCCAGCAGTTTAAGGGCCGCCGAGACCCAGTACTTC
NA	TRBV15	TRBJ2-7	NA	CATSRDVGPYEQYF	TGTGCCACCAGCAGGGACGTGGGGCCCTACGAGCAGTACTTC
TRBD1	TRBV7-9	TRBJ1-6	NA	CASSLKGQSSPHSPLHF	TGTGCCAGCAGCTTAAAGGGACAGTCGTCGCCCCATTCACCCCTCCACTTT
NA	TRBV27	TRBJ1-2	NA	CASSFRQGGGYTF	TGTGCCAGCAGTTTCAGGCAGGGCGGGGGCTACACCTTC
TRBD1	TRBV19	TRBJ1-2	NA	CASSIAEGARRGYTF	TGTGCCAGTAGTATAGCTGAGGGGGCGCGACGTGGCTACACCTTC
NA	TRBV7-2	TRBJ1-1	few	CASSWQGRAEAFF	TGTGCCAGCAGCTGGCAGGGGAGGGCTGAAGCTTTCTTT
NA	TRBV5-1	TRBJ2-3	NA	CASTLGGGGRDTQYF	TGCGCCAGCACCCTCGGTGGGGGAGGAAGGGATACGCAGTATTTT
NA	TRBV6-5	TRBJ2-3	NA	CASTPRKTGDTQYF	TGTGCCAGCACCCCAAGGAAAACGGGAGATACGCAGTATTTT
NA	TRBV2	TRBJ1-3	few	CASGYDRRDTIYF	TGTGCCAGCGGATACGACAGGAGGGACACCATATATTTT
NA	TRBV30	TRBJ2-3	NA	CAWSAGISSTDTQYF	TGTGCCTGGAGTGCGGGGATATCTAGCACAGATACGCAGTATTTT
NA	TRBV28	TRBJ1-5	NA	CASSPVNQPQHF	TGTGCCAGCAGTCCGGTGAATCAGCCCCAGCATTTT
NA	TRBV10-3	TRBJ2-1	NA	CATAWKEDNEQFF	TGTGCCACCGCGTGGAAGGAGGACAATGAGCAGTTCTTC
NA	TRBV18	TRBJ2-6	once	CASSQGLAGANVLTF	TGTGCCAGCTCACAAGGACTTGCCGGGGCCAACGTCCTGACTTTC
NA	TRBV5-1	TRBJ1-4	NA	CASSLRTGTEKLFF	TGCGCCAGCAGCTTAAGGACCGGAACCGAAAAACTGTTTTTT
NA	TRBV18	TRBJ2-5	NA	CASSPSETQYF	TGTGCCAGCTCACCATCAGAGACCCAGTACTTC
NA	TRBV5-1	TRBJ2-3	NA	CASRTRSTDTQYF	TGCGCCAGCCGGACTCGCAGCACAGATACGCAGTATTTT
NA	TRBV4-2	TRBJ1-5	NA	CASSPVGGQPQHF	TGTGCCAGCAGCCCGGTTGGGGGACAGCCCCAGCATTTT
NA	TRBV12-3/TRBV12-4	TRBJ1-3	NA	CASSSGSGNTIYF	TGTGCCAGCAGTTCGGGCTCTGGAAACACCATATATTTT
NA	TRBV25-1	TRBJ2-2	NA	CASRRDGGKGGTGELFF	TGTGCCAGCAGACGCGACGGGGGGAAAGGGGGAACCGGGGAGCTGTTTTTT
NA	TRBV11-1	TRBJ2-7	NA	CASSDPGGYEQYF	TGTGCCAGCAGCGACCCCGGCGGTTACGAGCAGTACTTC
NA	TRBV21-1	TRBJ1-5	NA	CASSKIGRGFNQPQHF	TGTGCCAGCAGCAAAATAGGGAGGGGGTTCAATCAGCCCCAGCATTTT
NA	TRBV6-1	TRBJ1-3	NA	CASSEFGGNTIYF	TGTGCCAGCAGTGAATTTGGTGGAAACACCATATATTTT
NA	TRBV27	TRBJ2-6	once	CASSPRVVSGANVLTF	TGTGCCAGCAGTCCCCGGGTGGTGTCTGGGGCCAACGTCCTGACTTTC
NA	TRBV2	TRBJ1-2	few	CASGQLTYGYTF	TGTGCCAGTGGACAGCTCACCTATGGCTACACCTTC
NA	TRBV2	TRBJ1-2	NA	CASSDPGGNYGYTF	TGTGCCAGCAGTGACCCCGGGGGGAACTATGGCTACACCTTC
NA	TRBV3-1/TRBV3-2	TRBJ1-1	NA	CASSQGVRGAFF	TGTGCCAGCAGCCAAGGTGTGAGGGGAGCTTTCTTT
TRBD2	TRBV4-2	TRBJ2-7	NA	CASSQGRPGLAAYEQYF	TGTGCCAGCAGCCAAGGTAGGCCGGGACTAGCGGCCTACGAGCAGTACTTC
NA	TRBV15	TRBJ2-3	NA	CATSRDTDTQYF	TGTGCCACCAGCAGAGACACAGATACGCAGTATTTT
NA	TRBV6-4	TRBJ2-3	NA	CASSREQGRPDTQYF	TGTGCCAGCAGTCGGGAACAGGGTCGGCCAGATACGCAGTATTTT
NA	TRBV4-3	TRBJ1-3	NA	CASSSQSGTRNTIYF	TGCGCCAGCAGCTCGCAGAGTGGGACGAGAAACACCATATATTTT
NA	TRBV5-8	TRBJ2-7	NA	CASSLSGGPYEQYF	TGTGCCAGCAGCTTGAGTGGAGGACCTTACGAGCAGTACTTC
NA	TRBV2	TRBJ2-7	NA	CASSENFRTTLGEQYF	TGTGCCAGCAGTGAGAACTTTAGGACGACGTTAGGCGAGCAGTACTTC
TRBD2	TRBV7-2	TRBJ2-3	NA	CASRSEGSGGRDTQYF	TGTGCCAGCAGATCAGAGGGTAGTGGCGGGAGAGATACGCAGTATTTT
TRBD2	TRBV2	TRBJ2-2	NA	CASSLVAGVELFF	TGTGCCAGCAGCTTAGTGGCGGGGGTGGAGCTGTTTTTT
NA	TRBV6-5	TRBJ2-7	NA	CASDTPLGRADF	TGTGCCAGCGATACCCCCCTAGGTAGGGCGGACTTC
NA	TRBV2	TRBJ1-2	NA	CASSELGNYGYTF	TGTGCCAGCAGTGAATTAGGCAACTATGGCTACACCTTC
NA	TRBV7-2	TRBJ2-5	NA	CASSLGAGFGETQYF	TGTGCCAGCAGCTTAGGTGCGGGGTTTGGAGAGACCCAGTACTTC
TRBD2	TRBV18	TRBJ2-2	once	CASSPGILASGRNTGELFF	TGTGCCAGCTCACCAGGCATATTGGCTAGCGGGAGGAACACCGGGGAGCTGTTTTTT
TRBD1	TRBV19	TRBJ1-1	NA	CASSLQGAQSTEAFF	TGTGCCAGTAGTTTACAGGGGGCGCAAAGCACTGAAGCTTTCTTT
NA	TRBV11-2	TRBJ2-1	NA	CASSLAWTVGNEQFF	TGTGCCAGCAGCTTGGCCTGGACAGTCGGAAATGAGCAGTTCTTC
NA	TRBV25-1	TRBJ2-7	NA	CATSFRGEQYF	TGTGCCACCTCTTTCCGGGGAGAGCAGTACTTC
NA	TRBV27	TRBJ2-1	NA	CASSFGGPLNEQFF	TGTGCCAGCAGTTTTGGGGGGCCCCTGAATGAGCAGTTCTTC
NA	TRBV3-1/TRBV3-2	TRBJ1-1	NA	CASSHTGARNTEAFF	TGTGCCAGCAGCCATACGGGAGCCCGGAACACTGAAGCTTTCTTT
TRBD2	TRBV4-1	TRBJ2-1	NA	CASSQDPGTSNEQFF	TGCGCCAGCAGCCAAGATCCGGGGACTAGCAATGAGCAGTTCTTC
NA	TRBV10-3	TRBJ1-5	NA	CAIRTGGGSNQPQHF	TGTGCCATCCGAACGGGGGGCGGCAGCAATCAGCCCCAGCATTTT
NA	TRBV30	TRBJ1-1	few	CAWSRGFKGVAFF	TGTGCCTGGAGTAGAGGGTTCAAAGGGGTGGCTTTCTTT
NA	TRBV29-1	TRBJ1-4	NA	CSVGDTANEKLFF	TGCAGCGTCGGGGACACCGCTAATGAAAAACTGTTTTTT